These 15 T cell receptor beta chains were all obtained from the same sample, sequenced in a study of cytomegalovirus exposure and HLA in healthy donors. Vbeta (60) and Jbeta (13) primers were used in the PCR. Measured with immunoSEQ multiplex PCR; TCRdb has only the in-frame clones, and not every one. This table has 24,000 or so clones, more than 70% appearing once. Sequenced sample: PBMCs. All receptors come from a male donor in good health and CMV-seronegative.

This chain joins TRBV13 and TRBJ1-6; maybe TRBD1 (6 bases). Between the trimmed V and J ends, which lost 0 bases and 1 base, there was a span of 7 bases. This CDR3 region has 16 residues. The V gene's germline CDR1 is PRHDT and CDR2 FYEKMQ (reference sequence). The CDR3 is CASSLGQGSYNSPLHF. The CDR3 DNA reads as TGTGCCAGCAGCTTAGGACAGGGATCCTATAATTCACCCCTCCACTTT.

The CDR3 here is CASGGQGVTDTQYF. The CDR3 nucleotides read TGTGCCAGCGGAGGACAGGGGGTGACAGATACGCAGTATTTT. V usage is TRBV2 and J usage is TRBJ2-3; the match to TRBD1 covers 10 bases. Per the germline V gene, CDR1 is SNHLY and CDR2 is FYNNEI. V shed 8 bases, J shed 3 bases, and the junction held 5 bases outside the gene matches. The length of the CDR3 is 14 residues.

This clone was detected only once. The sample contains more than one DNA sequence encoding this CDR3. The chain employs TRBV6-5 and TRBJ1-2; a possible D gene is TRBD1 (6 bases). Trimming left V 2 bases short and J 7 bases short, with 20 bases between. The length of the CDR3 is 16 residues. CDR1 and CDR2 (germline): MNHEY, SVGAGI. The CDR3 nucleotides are TGTGCCAGCAGTTACGGATATGGGACAACGGAGATTGGCTACACCTTC. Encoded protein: CASSYGYGTTEIGYTF.

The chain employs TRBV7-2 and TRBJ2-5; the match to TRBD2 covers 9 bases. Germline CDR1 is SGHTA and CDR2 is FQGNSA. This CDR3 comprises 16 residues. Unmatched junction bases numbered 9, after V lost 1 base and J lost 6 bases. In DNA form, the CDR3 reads TGTGCCAGCAGCTTAGACTCCGGGACTAGCCTCCAGACCCAGTACTTC. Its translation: CASSLDSGTSLQTQYF.

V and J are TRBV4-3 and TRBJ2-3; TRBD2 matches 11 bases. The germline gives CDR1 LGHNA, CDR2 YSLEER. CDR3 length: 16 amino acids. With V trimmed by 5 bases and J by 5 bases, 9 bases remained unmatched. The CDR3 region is CASSVSGGARGDTQYF. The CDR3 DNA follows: TGCGCCAGCAGCGTTAGCGGGGGGGCACGGGGAGATACGCAGTATTTT.

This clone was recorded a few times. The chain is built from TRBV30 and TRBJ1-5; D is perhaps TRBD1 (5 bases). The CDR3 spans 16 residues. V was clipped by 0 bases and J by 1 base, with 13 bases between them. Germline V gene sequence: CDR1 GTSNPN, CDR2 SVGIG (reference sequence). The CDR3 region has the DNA TGTGCCTGGAGTGTACCTCAAGGGGAAAGCAATCAGCCCCAGCATTTT. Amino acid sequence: CAWSVPQGESNQPQHF.

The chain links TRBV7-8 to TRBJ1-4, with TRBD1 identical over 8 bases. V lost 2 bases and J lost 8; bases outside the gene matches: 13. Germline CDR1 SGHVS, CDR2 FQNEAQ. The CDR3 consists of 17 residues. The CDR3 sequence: CASSLSPAGGREEKLFF. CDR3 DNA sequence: TGTGCCAGCAGCTTATCCCCCGCAGGGGGCCGAGAGGAAAAACTGTTTTTT.

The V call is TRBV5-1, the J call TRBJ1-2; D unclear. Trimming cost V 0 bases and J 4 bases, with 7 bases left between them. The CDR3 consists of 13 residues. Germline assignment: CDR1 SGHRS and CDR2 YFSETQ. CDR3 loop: CASSLDQVYGYTF. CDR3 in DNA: TGCGCCAGCAGCTTGGACCAGGTCTATGGCTACACCTTC.

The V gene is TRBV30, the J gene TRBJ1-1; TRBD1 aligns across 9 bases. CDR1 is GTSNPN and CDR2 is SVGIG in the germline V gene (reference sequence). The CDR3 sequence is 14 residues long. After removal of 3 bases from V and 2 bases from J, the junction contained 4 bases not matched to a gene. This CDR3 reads CAWRGQGINTEAFF. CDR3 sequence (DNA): TGTGCCTGGAGAGGACAGGGGATTAACACTGAAGCTTTCTTT.

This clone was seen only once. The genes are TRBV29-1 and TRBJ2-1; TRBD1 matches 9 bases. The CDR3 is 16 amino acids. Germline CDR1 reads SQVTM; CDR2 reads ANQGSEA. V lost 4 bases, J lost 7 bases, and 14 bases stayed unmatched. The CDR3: CSVGGARDRAWNEQFF. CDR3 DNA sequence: TGCAGCGTTGGGGGGGCACGGGACAGGGCTTGGAATGAGCAGTTCTTC.

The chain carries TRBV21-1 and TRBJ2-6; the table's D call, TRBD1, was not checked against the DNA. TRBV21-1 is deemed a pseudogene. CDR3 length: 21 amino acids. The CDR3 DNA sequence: TGTGCCAGCCCGAGGGGTAGGACAGGGCTCCCCGGGGGGAGGGGGGCCAACGTCCTGACTTTC. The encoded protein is CASPRGRTGLPGGRGANVLTF.

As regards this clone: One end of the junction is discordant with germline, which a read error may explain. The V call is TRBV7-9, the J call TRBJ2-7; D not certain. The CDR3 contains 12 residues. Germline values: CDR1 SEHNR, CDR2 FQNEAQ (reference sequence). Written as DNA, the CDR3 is TGTTCCAGCAGCCTTCCAGGCTACGAGCAGTACTTC. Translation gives CSSSLPGYEQYF.

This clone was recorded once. In DNA, the CDR3 is TGTGCCAGCAGCTATAACAGGGGGTTAGAAATTCGGCGGCCCCTCCACTTT. It specifies CASSYNRGLEIRRPLHF. The chain is built from TRBV7-8 and TRBJ1-6; 8 nucleotides align to TRBD1. The CDR3 is made up of 17 amino acids. CDR1 and CDR2 from the germline V gene are SGHVS and FQNEAQ. Unmatched junction bases numbered 18, after V lost 4 bases and J lost 13 bases.

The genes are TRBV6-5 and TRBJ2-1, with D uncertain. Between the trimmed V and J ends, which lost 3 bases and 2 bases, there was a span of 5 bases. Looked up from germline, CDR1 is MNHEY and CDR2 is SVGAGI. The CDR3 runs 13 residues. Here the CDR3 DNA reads TGTGCCAGCAGTTATGGGCCCTACAATGAGCAGTTCTTC. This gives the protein CASSYGPYNEQFF.

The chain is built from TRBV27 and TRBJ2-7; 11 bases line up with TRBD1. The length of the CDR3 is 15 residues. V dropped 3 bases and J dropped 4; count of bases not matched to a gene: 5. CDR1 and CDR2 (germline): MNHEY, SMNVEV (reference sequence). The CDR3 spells CASSFKGTGGYEQYF. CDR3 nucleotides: TGTGCCAGCAGTTTCAAGGGGACAGGGGGGTACGAGCAGTACTTC.